Below are 26 T cell receptor beta chains sequenced from a single sample in a study of blood T cell repertoires in COVID-19. Generated by immunoSEQ multiplex PCR, the TCRdb table keeps only in-frame clones and is missing some. The sample holds some 290,000 clones; 85% to 90% are singletons and the top ten take about an eighth. Source material: peripheral blood. These receptors came from a woman in her 30s with COVID-19, enrolled during active disease.

V usage is TRBV18 and J usage is TRBJ2-1; D perhaps matches TRBD2 (5 bases). There are 16 residues in the CDR3. Trimming pared 3 bases from V and 4 bases from J, leaving 16 bases between. Germline V gene data show CDR1 as KGHSH and CDR2 as LQKENI. Written as DNA, the CDR3 is TGTGCCAGCTCACCCCGTTTCGGACTTCAATACAATGAGCAGTTCTTC. This translates into CASSPRFGLQYNEQFF.

The chain couples TRBV5-6 to TRBJ2-3; the match to TRBD2 covers 9 bases. With 4 bases clipped from V and 10 bases from J, the junction kept 4 bases outside the gene matches. This CDR3 is built from 12 residues. Germline V gene lookup returns CDR1 SGHDT and CDR2 YYEEEE. The chain's CDR3 is CASSPTSGAQYF. Here the CDR3 DNA reads TGTGCCAGCAGCCCGACTAGCGGTGCGCAGTATTTT.

The CDR3 region is CASSPTGSRQPQHF. The CDR3 region has the DNA TGTGCCAGCAGCCCCACGGGGTCCCGGCAGCCCCAGCATTTT. This sequence joins TRBV6-5 and TRBJ1-5; no clear D. From germline, CDR1 is MNHEY and CDR2 SVGAGI. The CDR3 runs to 14 residues. V was pared by 6 bases and J by 7 bases, with 16 bases between.

The V call is TRBV7-8, the J call TRBJ2-4, with D possibly being TRBD2 (6 bases). This CDR3 contains 13 residues. The V gene's germline CDR1 is SGHVS and CDR2 FQNEAQ. V was shortened by 6 bases and J by 8 bases, with 14 bases between the two germline ends. The chain's CDR3 is CASSFGGKYIQYF. The CDR3 DNA is TGTGCCAGCAGTTTCGGCGGGAAGTACATTCAGTACTTC.

This clone came up once. The chain links TRBV28 to TRBJ2-1, with D possibly being TRBD2 (5 bases). This CDR3 spans 12 amino acids. V was shortened by 5 bases and J by 9 bases, with 11 bases between the two germline ends. CDR1 and CDR2 from the germline V gene are MDHEN and SYDVKM. As DNA, the CDR3 is TGTGCCAGCAGTGGACTCTTTCTTGAGCAGTTCTTC. Translating gives CASSGLFLEQFF.

The table lists this clone with a count of one. This chain links TRBV5-1 with TRBJ1-3; D unclear. Trimming pared 4 bases from V and 0 bases from J, leaving 8 bases between. There are 14 residues in the CDR3. Germline values: CDR1 SGHRS, CDR2 YFSETQ. Here the CDR3 reads CASSQGVSGNTIYF. CDR3 DNA sequence: TGCGCCAGCAGCCAAGGAGTCTCTGGAAACACCATATATTTT.

The rearrangement uses TRBV27 and TRBJ1-2; 7 bases map to TRBD1. Germline CDR1 and CDR2: MNHEY and SMNVEV (reference sequence). V lost 8 bases and J lost 5; bases outside the gene matches: 11. This CDR3 contains 14 residues. The CDR3: CASGKITGDYGYTF. The CDR3 nucleotides read TGTGCCAGCGGAAAAATTACAGGGGATTATGGCTACACCTTC.

The chain is built from TRBV30 and TRBJ1-2, with 7 bases that match TRBD1. V was clipped by 1 base and J by 5 bases; unmatched bases: 10. The CDR3 is 15 residues long. Germline loops: CDR1 GTSNPN, CDR2 SVGIG (reference sequence). This chain's CDR3 is CAWSDDRVLWYGYTF. The DNA of the CDR3 is TGTGCCTGGAGTGACGACAGGGTGCTCTGGTATGGCTACACCTTC.

This clone was observed a single time. The J gene is TRBJ2-1, the V gene TRBV6-1; D gene unclear. This CDR3 region has 16 residues. Trimming took 3 bases from V and 0 from J, leaving 12 bases between them. Germline V gives CDR1 MNHNS, CDR2 SASEGT. CDR3 amino acids: CASSEKLFGSYNEQFF. CDR3 bases: TGTGCCAGCAGTGAGAAGCTCTTCGGCTCCTACAATGAGCAGTTCTTC.

The chain uses TRBV28 and TRBJ1-3; maybe TRBD1 (5 bases). The ends were cut back, 1 base at V and 1 base at J, with 11 bases in the middle. This CDR3 region has 16 residues. Germline lookup yields CDR1 MDHEN and CDR2 SYDVKM. CDR3 amino acids: CASSLYGTLSGNTIYF. CDR3 bases: TGTGCCAGCAGTTTATACGGGACTCTATCTGGAAACACCATATATTTT.

Details on this clone: Additional DNA sequences in this sample encode the identical CDR3. V gene TRBV18 combines with J gene TRBJ1-2; a weak D match, TRBD1 (6 bases). The CDR3 length is 13 residues. In germline, CDR1 is KGHSH, CDR2 LQKENI. V was clipped by 3 bases and J by 6 bases, with 11 bases between them. The CDR3 sequence: CASSPDRGNGYTF. DNA for the CDR3: TGTGCCAGCTCACCGGACAGAGGGAATGGCTACACCTTC.

This chain uses TRBV6-5 with TRBJ1-1; D may be TRBD1 (5 bases). This CDR3 region has 13 residues. The V and J ends lost 2 bases and 7 bases respectively, with 11 bases between them. Germline V gene lookup returns CDR1 MNHEY and CDR2 SVGAGI. The CDR3 nucleotides read TGTGCCAGCAGTTACGACGGAACAGGTGAAGCTTTCTTT. Amino acid sequence: CASSYDGTGEAFF.

This clone was observed once. This sequence joins TRBV27 and TRBJ2-1, with 9 bases identical to TRBD1. V trimming: 4 bases; J trimming: 3 bases; junction bases outside the gene matches: 7. This CDR3 has 16 residues. Germline V lookup: CDR1 MNHEY, CDR2 SMNVEV (reference sequence). The CDR3 DNA reads as TGTGCCAGCAGTTCTCTTGGGGGACAGGGCTACAATGAGCAGTTCTTC. This sequence encodes CASSSLGGQGYNEQFF.

The chain joins TRBV2 to TRBJ1-4; D unresolved. Trimming removed 6 bases at V and 7 bases at J, with 9 bases between. This CDR3 has 12 amino acids. In germline, CDR1 is SNHLY, CDR2 FYNNEI. The DNA of the CDR3 is TGTGCCAGCAGCCCGGGGTTTGAAAAACTGTTTTTT. Translating it yields CASSPGFEKLFF.

A note on this clone: The sample has other DNA sequences that encode this CDR3 too. V usage is TRBV18 and J usage is TRBJ2-3, with D unclear. The ends were cut back, 0 bases at V and 6 bases at J, with 7 bases in the middle. The CDR3 spans 13 residues. In germline, CDR1 is KGHSH, CDR2 LQKENI. CDR3 sequence: CASSPPSVDTQYF. The CDR3 nucleotides are TGTGCCAGCTCACCACCGTCGGTGGATACGCAGTATTTT.

This chain uses TRBV10-2 with TRBJ2-2, with D perhaps TRBD2 (5 bases). Germline V gives CDR1 WSHSY, CDR2 SAAADI. This CDR3 region has 13 residues. V lost 2 bases to trimming and J lost 7 bases, with 8 bases between them. The CDR3 sequence is CASSEGSVGELFF. In nucleotides, the CDR3 is TGCGCCAGCAGTGAGGGTAGCGTCGGGGAGCTGTTTTTT.

The chain has TRBV2 and TRBJ1-1; no firm D call. The CDR3 runs to 16 residues. Trimming shortened V by 4 bases and J by 0 bases, and 15 bases separated the two germline ends. The germline gives CDR1 SNHLY, CDR2 FYNNEI. The DNA of the CDR3 is TGTGCCAGCAGTGGAAGCGTCAGCTTTATGAACACTGAAGCTTTCTTT. Encoded protein: CASSGSVSFMNTEAFF.

The chain couples TRBV12-3 or TRBV12-4 to TRBJ2-7; 7 bases are a match to TRBD2. The J segment lost 2 bases and the V segment lost 3 bases, leaving 1 base of the junction unmatched. CDR3 length equals 13 residues. This CDR3 reads CASSFGRTYEQYF. For the CDR3, the DNA is TGTGCCAGCAGTTTCGGGAGGACCTACGAGCAGTACTTC.

The rearrangement joins TRBV11-2 to TRBJ2-3, with D unresolved. In germline, CDR1 is SGHAT, CDR2 FQNNGV. The CDR3 covers 14 residues. Trimming stripped 2 bases from V and 4 bases from J, with 10 bases between. The CDR3 nucleotides read TGTGCCAGCAGCTTAATGTTAGATGCAGATACGCAGTATTTT. Its protein is CASSLMLDADTQYF.

This rearrangement joins TRBV27 to TRBJ2-7, with a tentative D call TRBD2 (5 bases). This CDR3 spans 17 amino acids. The germline CDR1 and CDR2 sequences are MNHEY and SMNVEV (reference sequence). The germline V and J ends were trimmed by 4 bases and 6 bases, with 25 bases remaining between them. The CDR3 bases are TGTGCCAGCAGTTCAAGACTACTCACGCCGATTCCCTCCGAGCAGTACTTC. The encoded protein is CASSSRLLTPIPSEQYF.

The V call is TRBV7-9, the J call TRBJ2-7; TRBD2 matches at 8 bases. This CDR3 is built from 15 residues. Trimming took 4 bases from V and 4 from J; bases not matched to a gene: 9. CDR1 is SEHNR, CDR2 FQNEAQ, per germline (reference sequence). The CDR3, as DNA: TGTGCCAGCAGCTCTCTGCTAGCGGGTAATTACGAGCAGTACTTC. Translation: CASSSLLAGNYEQYF.

The chain couples TRBV15 to TRBJ2-5; perhaps TRBD2 as D (7 bases). Germline V gene sequence: CDR1 LNHNV, CDR2 YYDKDF (reference sequence). Trimming removed 6 bases at V and 4 bases at J, with 18 bases between. CDR3 length: 15 amino acids. CDR3 in amino acids: CATRPWGGARETQYF. CDR3 DNA sequence: TGTGCCACCAGGCCTTGGGGGGGGGCGAGAGAGACCCAGTACTTC.

The chain carries TRBV28 and TRBJ1-2; 10 bases fit TRBD1. CDR1 and CDR2 (germline): MDHEN, SYDVKM. V shed 5 bases and J 4 bases; nucleotides not matched to a gene: 7. The length of the CDR3 is 15 residues. The CDR3 reads CASSADRGRIYGYTF. Here the CDR3 DNA reads TGTGCCAGCAGTGCAGACAGGGGGCGCATCTATGGCTACACCTTC.

This clone turned up a few times. The genes are TRBV29-1 and TRBJ1-2; D is undetermined. The V and J ends lost 3 bases and 7 bases respectively, with 12 bases between them. The V gene's germline CDR1 is SQVTM and CDR2 ANQGSEA. This CDR3 is 12 amino acids long. The CDR3 coding sequence is TGCAGCGTTGACTCGGCGGATAGTGGCTACACCTTC. It specifies CSVDSADSGYTF.

The chain carries TRBV4-1 and TRBJ2-7, with 7 bases lining up with TRBD1. The germline gives CDR1 MGHRA, CDR2 YSYEKL. CDR3 length: 14 residues. V lost 6 bases to trimming and J lost 6 bases; unmatched junction nucleotides: 11. Here the CDR3 DNA reads TGCGCCAGCAGTTTTTTCGTACAGGGGCCCGAGCAGTACTTC. Translated: CASSFFVQGPEQYF.

The genes are TRBV7-9 and TRBJ1-1, with D unresolved. Trimming pared 1 base from V and 1 base from J, leaving 7 bases between. Germline-derived CDR1 and CDR2 are SEHNR and FQNEAQ (reference sequence). This CDR3 comprises 14 residues. CDR3 sequence reads: CASSLDSRNTEAFF. The DNA of the CDR3 is TGTGCCAGCAGCTTAGATTCGAGGAACACTGAAGCTTTCTTT.